This T cell receptor beta chain was sequenced during a study of post-analysis software for immune sequencing data. Overall study context: Recorded disease courses covered relapsing-remitting, secondary progressive and progressive-relapsing multiple sclerosis. Some patients had no subtype annotation.

Germline V lookup: CDR1 SGHRS, CDR2 YFSETQ. This CDR3 region has 18 residues. Trimming took 4 bases from V and 2 from J, leaving 25 bases between them. TCR beta libraries were prepared from cDNA with unique molecular identifiers. TCRdb re-called the PCR reads through MiXCR, storing one row per CDR3 protein. The sample lists roughly 430,000 distinct CDR3 sequences, approximately 37% occurring once. Regarding the study as a whole: About five TRBV segments, including TRBV5-6, TRBV5-1 and TRBV20-1, were more frequent in patients than controls. Controls' normalized Chao1 diversity significantly exceeded that of multiple sclerosis patients.

This clonotype was seen more than once but under ten times. The target antigen is unknown. Sequencing input: blood. This receptor was obtained from a girl aged 2 to 9 with multiple sclerosis. The chain couples TRBV5-1 to TRBJ2-7; D call uncertain. CDR3: CASSNGPLQVRYPYEQYF. Written as DNA, the CDR3 is TGCGCCAGCAGCAACGGACCGCTACAAGTCAGGTACCCCTACGAGCAGTACTTC. Together with reference TRBV5-1 and TRBJ2-7, the CDR3 gives the full variable domain: KAGVTQTPRYLIKTRGQQVTLSCSPISGHRSVSWYQQTPGQGLQFLFEYFSETQRNKGNFPGRFSGRQFSNSRSEMNVSTLELGDSALYLCASSNGPLQVRYPYEQYFGPGTRLTVT.